A selection of T cell receptor beta chains follows, all from one sample in a study of blood T cell repertoires in COVID-19. TCRdb's table, derived via immunoSEQ multiplex PCR, lists solely in-frame clones and lacks some. The table has about 230,000 clones, about 87% seen once. The source material was PBMCs or T cells enriched from blood (not recorded which). The receptors derive from a woman in her twenties or thirties who had been exposed to COVID-19. Both conserved end residues are part of each CDR3. A D gene is named only where the DNA matches it firmly. A clone size is listed for some rows: how often the clone was seen (once, few, many), or a class if it is expanded.

size: .; J: TRBJ1-2; D: TRBD1; V: TRBV29-1; DNA: TGCAGCGGTGGGACAGGGGGTCATGGCTACACCTTC; CDR3: CSGGTGGHGYTF
size: once; J: TRBJ2-7; D: .; V: TRBV5-1; DNA: TGCGCCAGCAGCTCCGGACATCCTACCTACGAGCAGTACTTC; CDR3: CASSSGHPTYEQYF
size: .; J: TRBJ2-7; D: TRBD2; V: TRBV11-1; DNA: TGTGCCAGCAGCTTAGGGACTAGCGGCTCCTACGAGCAGTACTTC; CDR3: CASSLGTSGSYEQYF
size: .; J: TRBJ2-7; D: .; V: TRBV5-5; DNA: TGTGCCAGCAGCCCATCTAGCGTAGGCTACTCCTACGAGCAGTACTTC; CDR3: CASSPSSVGYSYEQYF
size: .; J: TRBJ2-1; D: TRBD2; V: TRBV9; DNA: TGTGCCAGCGGGGCGGGAGGGCAAACCTACAATGAGCAGTTCTTC; CDR3: CASGAGGQTYNEQFF
size: .; J: TRBJ1-3; D: .; V: TRBV2; DNA: TGTGCCAGCAGGGGCCGGACGGGAACTGGAAACACCATATATTTT; CDR3: CASRGRTGTGNTIYF
size: .; J: TRBJ2-5; D: TRBD2; V: TRBV7-8; DNA: TGTGCCAGCAGCTTAGTGGTAGCGGGAGTGGGAGAGACCCAGTACTTC; CDR3: CASSLVVAGVGETQYF
size: .; J: TRBJ1-1; D: .; V: TRBV24-1; DNA: TGTGCCACCAGTGATGGAGGGGCAGGGAGGAACACTGAAGCTTTCTTT; CDR3: CATSDGGAGRNTEAFF
size: .; J: TRBJ1-1; D: .; V: TRBV10-1; DNA: TGCGCCAGCAGTAGGGGATCGAACACTGAAGCTTTCTTT; CDR3: CASSRGSNTEAFF
size: once; J: TRBJ2-1; D: .; V: TRBV24-1; DNA: TGTGCCACCAGTGATCGGACTGGTGAGCAGTTCTTC; CDR3: CATSDRTGEQFF
size: many; J: TRBJ2-1; D: .; V: TRBV5-1; DNA: TGCGCCAGCAGCTTCCGGGAGGAGCAGTTCTTC; CDR3: CASSFREEQFF
size: .; J: TRBJ2-3; D: .; V: TRBV12-5; DNA: TGTGCTAGTGGTCTGCTGAGGGGCACAGATACGCAGTATTTT; CDR3: CASGLLRGTDTQYF
size: .; J: TRBJ2-5; D: .; V: TRBV2; DNA: TGTGCCAGCAGTGAAGCGTTACCTAGAGGGGGAGAGACCCAGTACTTC; CDR3: CASSEALPRGGETQYF
size: once; J: TRBJ1-1; D: .; V: TRBV19; DNA: TGTGCCAGTAGTAGGTACAGGGTATCATACACTGAAGCTTTCTTT; CDR3: CASSRYRVSYTEAFF
size: .; J: TRBJ2-7; D: .; V: TRBV12-3/TRBV12-4; DNA: TGTGCCAGCAGTTTACGGTTTTACGAGCAGTACTTC; CDR3: CASSLRFYEQYF
size: .; J: TRBJ1-2; D: TRBD1; V: TRBV7-9; DNA: TGTGCCAGCAGCCCGGTCGGGGACAGGGGGGAGGGCTACACCTTC; CDR3: CASSPVGDRGEGYTF
size: .; J: TRBJ2-1; D: TRBD1; V: TRBV27; DNA: TGTGCCAGTACAGGGGGCGGACTATACAATGAGCAGTTCTTC; CDR3: CASTGGGLYNEQFF
size: .; J: TRBJ2-4; D: TRBD2; V: TRBV27; DNA: TGTGCCAGCAGTTCGAGACTAGCGGGAGATGTAGCCAAAAACATTCAGTACTTC; CDR3: CASSSRLAGDVAKNIQYF
size: .; J: TRBJ2-3; D: TRBD2; V: TRBV3-1/TRBV3-2; DNA: TGTGCCAGCAGCCAGGGATTAGCGGGAGGGAGAGATACGCAGTATTTT; CDR3: CASSQGLAGGRDTQYF
size: .; J: TRBJ1-1; D: .; V: TRBV7-8; DNA: TGTGCCAGCAGCCAAGACAGTGAAGCTTTCTTT; CDR3: CASSQDSEAFF
size: .; J: TRBJ2-1; D: .; V: TRBV21-1; DNA: TGTGCCAGCAACCCGGGGGGCCCAGGGACAGGGGTTCATGAGCAGTTCTTC; CDR3: CASNPGGPGTGVHEQFF
size: .; J: TRBJ1-1; D: TRBD1; V: TRBV5-1; DNA: TGCGCCAGCAGCTGGGGGACAGGATTGAACACTGAAGCTTTCTTT; CDR3: CASSWGTGLNTEAFF
size: .; J: TRBJ2-1; D: TRBD1; V: TRBV2; DNA: TGTGCCAGCCGATTGGGGACAGGGCTCTACAATGAGCAGTTCTTC; CDR3: CASRLGTGLYNEQFF
size: once; J: TRBJ1-4; D: TRBD1; V: TRBV19; DNA: TGTGCCAGTAATTCCCCGGGACAGGATGAAAAACTGTTTTTT; CDR3: CASNSPGQDEKLFF
size: .; J: TRBJ1-5; D: TRBD1; V: TRBV3-1/TRBV3-2; DNA: TGTGCCAGCAGCCAGGGACAGGGGGTGCAGCCCCAGCATTTT; CDR3: CASSQGQGVQPQHF
size: .; J: TRBJ2-5; D: TRBD2; V: TRBV2; DNA: TGTGCCCGCAGTCTACTAGCGGGGGGGGGCCTCCAAGAGACCCAGTACTTC; CDR3: CARSLLAGGGLQETQYF
size: .; J: TRBJ2-7; D: .; V: TRBV3-1/TRBV3-2; DNA: TGTGCCAGCAGCCTCCCCACAAGATCCTACGAGCAGTACTTC; CDR3: CASSLPTRSYEQYF
size: .; J: TRBJ1-3; D: .; V: TRBV2; DNA: TGTGCCAGCAGTAGACAGAAGATCAGGGGTAACACCATATATTTT; CDR3: CASSRQKIRGNTIYF
size: .; J: TRBJ2-2; D: TRBD2; V: TRBV19; DNA: TGTGCCAGTAGTCTAGCGGGACTCACCGGGGAGCTGTTTTTT; CDR3: CASSLAGLTGELFF
size: once; J: TRBJ2-3; D: TRBD2; V: TRBV2; DNA: TGTGCCACCTACACCATTAGAGGTCTAGCGGGAGGCGAAGATACGCAGTATTTT; CDR3: CATYTIRGLAGGEDTQYF
size: .; J: TRBJ1-2; D: .; V: TRBV7-9; DNA: TGTGCCAGCAGCTTAGCGTTCAGACGCGAGGATAGCTACACCTTC; CDR3: CASSLAFRREDSYTF
size: .; J: TRBJ2-1; D: TRBD2; V: TRBV20-1; DNA: TGCAGTGCAAGTAGCGGGAGGGCCAGGCATGAGCAGTTCTTC; CDR3: CSASSGRARHEQFF
size: once; J: TRBJ1-1; D: TRBD1; V: TRBV5-1; DNA: TGCGCCAGCAGAACAGGGGAATGGACTGAAGCTTTCTTT; CDR3: CASRTGEWTEAFF
size: .; J: TRBJ1-1; D: TRBD1; V: TRBV7-9; DNA: TGTGCCAGCAGCTTTACAGGGGGCGCGGGCACTGAAGCTTTCTTT; CDR3: CASSFTGGAGTEAFF
size: .; J: TRBJ1-5; D: TRBD1; V: TRBV6-1; DNA: TGTGCCAGCAGTGAAAACAGGGGCCTTCTTCATAGCAATCAGCCCCAGCATTTT; CDR3: CASSENRGLLHSNQPQHF
size: .; J: TRBJ2-1; D: TRBD2; V: TRBV20-1; DNA: TGCAGTGCTAGTGCGCACCCCTTGACTAGCGGGAGTTCAAATGAGCAGTTCTTC; CDR3: CSASAHPLTSGSSNEQFF
size: .; J: TRBJ2-1; D: .; V: TRBV27; DNA: TGTGCCAGCAGTCCCTCCCTCCCGGGGGAGTACAATGAGCAGTTCTTC; CDR3: CASSPSLPGEYNEQFF
size: .; J: TRBJ1-4; D: .; V: TRBV5-1; DNA: TGCGCCAGCAGCTTGGCTCGGATAGGAGGGAATGAAAAACTGTTTTTT; CDR3: CASSLARIGGNEKLFF
size: once; J: TRBJ1-1; D: TRBD1; V: TRBV19; DNA: TGTGCCAGTAGTATAGCCACCGGGACAGGGGGCACTGAAGCTTTCTTT; CDR3: CASSIATGTGGTEAFF
size: .; J: TRBJ1-4; D: TRBD1; V: TRBV5-6; DNA: TGTGCCAGCAGCTCCATGGACAGGGGGCTTGCAACTAATGAAAAACTGTTTTTT; CDR3: CASSSMDRGLATNEKLFF
size: once; J: TRBJ2-5; D: TRBD2; V: TRBV9; DNA: TGTGCCAGCAGCTCTGGGACTAACCAAGAGACCCAGTACTTC; CDR3: CASSSGTNQETQYF
size: .; J: TRBJ2-6; D: .; V: TRBV14; DNA: TGTGCCAGCAGCCAAGGTAAGCCTATACACCGGACAGTCCCCTACTCTGGGGCCAACGTCCTGACTTTC; CDR3: CASSQGKPIHRTVPYSGANVLTF
size: .; J: TRBJ2-1; D: TRBD2; V: TRBV30; DNA: TGTGCCTGGACAGCGACGGTCGGACTAGCGGGAGCCCGCTCCTACAATGAGCAGTTCTTC; CDR3: CAWTATVGLAGARSYNEQFF
size: .; J: TRBJ2-2; D: .; V: TRBV6-6; DNA: TGTGCCAGCAGTACCGTCAAAGCCAACACCGGGGAGCTGTTTTTT; CDR3: CASSTVKANTGELFF
size: .; J: TRBJ1-2; D: .; V: TRBV6-5; DNA: TGTGCCAGCAGTTACTCGATGCAGTTTAACTATGGCTACACCTTC; CDR3: CASSYSMQFNYGYTF
size: .; J: TRBJ1-1; D: .; V: TRBV5-1; DNA: TGCGCCAGCAGCTCGACAACAGGGAAAGCTGAAGCTTTCTTT; CDR3: CASSSTTGKAEAFF
size: .; J: TRBJ2-2; D: .; V: TRBV25-1; DNA: TGTGCCAGCAGTGAACAGGGCCGCACCGGGGAGCTGTTTTTT; CDR3: CASSEQGRTGELFF
size: .; J: TRBJ1-1; D: TRBD1; V: TRBV6-5; DNA: TGTGCCAGCAGTAGGGACAGAATGAACACTGAAGCTTTCTTT; CDR3: CASSRDRMNTEAFF
size: .; J: TRBJ2-4; D: TRBD1; V: TRBV29-1; DNA: TGCAGCGTTGAAGGGGCCGACAGGGGAGTAGCCAAAAACATTCAGTACTTC; CDR3: CSVEGADRGVAKNIQYF
size: once; J: TRBJ1-3; D: TRBD1; V: TRBV18; DNA: TGTGCCAGCTCACCGGCACAGGGGGCAAATGGAAACACCATATATTTT; CDR3: CASSPAQGANGNTIYF
size: .; J: TRBJ2-1; D: TRBD2; V: TRBV7-3; DNA: TGTGCCAGCAGCCCAGGACTAGCGGGAGTCATGGAGCAGTTCTTC; CDR3: CASSPGLAGVMEQFF
size: once; J: TRBJ1-1; D: .; V: TRBV19; DNA: TGTGCCAGTAGTATAGAGAGGCAGGGTGAAGCTTTCTTT; CDR3: CASSIERQGEAFF